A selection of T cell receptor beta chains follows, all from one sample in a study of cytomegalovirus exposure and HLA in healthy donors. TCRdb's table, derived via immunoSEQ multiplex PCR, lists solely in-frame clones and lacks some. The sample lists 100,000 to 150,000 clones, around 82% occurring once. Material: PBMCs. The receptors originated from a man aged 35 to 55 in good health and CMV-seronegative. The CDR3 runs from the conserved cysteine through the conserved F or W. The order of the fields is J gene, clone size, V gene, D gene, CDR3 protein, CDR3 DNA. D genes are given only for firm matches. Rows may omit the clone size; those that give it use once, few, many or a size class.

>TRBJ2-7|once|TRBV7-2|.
CASSLRSAGPSYEQYF
TGTGCCAGCAGCTTACGATCTGCGGGGCCTTCCTACGAGCAGTACTTC
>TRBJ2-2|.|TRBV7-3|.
CASSLSPRSGGELFF
TGTGCCAGCAGCTTAAGTCCGCGGTCGGGCGGGGAGCTGTTTTTT
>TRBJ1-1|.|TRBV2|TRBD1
CASTRTGPEAFF
TGTGCCAGCACCCGGACAGGGCCTGAAGCTTTCTTT
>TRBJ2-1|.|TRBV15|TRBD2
CATGPGTSVSEQFF
TGTGCCACGGGTCCCGGGACTAGCGTCAGTGAGCAGTTCTTC
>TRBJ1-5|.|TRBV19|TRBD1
CASSIGTGVGQPQHF
TGTGCCAGTAGTATCGGGACAGGGGTTGGTCAGCCCCAGCATTTT
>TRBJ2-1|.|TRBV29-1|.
CSGNAGSNEQFF
TGCAGCGGGAACGCAGGGTCCAATGAGCAGTTCTTC
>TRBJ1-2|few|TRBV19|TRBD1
CASTWDRGNSYTF
TGTGCCAGCACCTGGGACAGGGGGAATAGTTACACCTTC
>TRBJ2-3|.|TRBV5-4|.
CASRRPGGAEDTQYF
TGTGCCAGCAGACGCCCCGGAGGGGCGGAAGATACGCAGTATTTT
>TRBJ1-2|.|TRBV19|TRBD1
CASSIDRQGLDGYTF
TGTGCCAGTAGTATCGACAGACAGGGTCTCGATGGCTACACCTTC
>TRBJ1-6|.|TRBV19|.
CASSIEDSYDSPLHF
TGTGCCAGTAGTATAGAGGACAGTTACGATTCACCCCTCCACTTT
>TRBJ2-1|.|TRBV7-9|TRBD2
CASSSGTSGDEQFF
TGTGCCAGCAGTTCCGGGACTAGCGGAGATGAGCAGTTCTTC
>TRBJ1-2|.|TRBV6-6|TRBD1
CASSYGTGGNYGYTF
TGTGCCAGCAGTTACGGAACAGGGGGCAACTATGGCTACACCTTC
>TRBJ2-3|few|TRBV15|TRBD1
CATSREGQGSDTQYF
TGTGCCACCAGCAGAGAGGGACAGGGGTCAGATACGCAGTATTTT
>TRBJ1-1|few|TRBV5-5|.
CASNLLEDTEAFF
TGTGCCAGCAACCTACTCGAGGACACTGAAGCTTTCTTT
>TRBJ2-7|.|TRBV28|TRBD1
CASSMTGSGSYEQYF
TGTGCCAGCAGTATGACAGGGTCCGGGTCCTACGAGCAGTACTTC
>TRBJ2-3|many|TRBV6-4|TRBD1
CASRETGGGTDTQYF
TGTGCCAGCAGGGAAACAGGGGGTGGCACAGATACGCAGTATTTT
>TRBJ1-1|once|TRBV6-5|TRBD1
CASSLDRGLYTEAFF
TGTGCCAGCAGTCTGGACAGGGGGCTGTACACTGAAGCTTTCTTT
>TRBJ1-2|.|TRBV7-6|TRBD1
CASSFSGTGYYGYTF
TGTGCCAGCAGCTTCTCCGGGACAGGGTACTATGGCTACACCTTC
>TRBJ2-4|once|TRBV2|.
CASNAEAKNIQYF
TGTGCCAGCAATGCGGAAGCCAAAAACATTCAGTACTTC
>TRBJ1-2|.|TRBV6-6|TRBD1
CASTDGTSGGYGYTF
TGCGCCAGCACCGATGGGACATCAGGGGGCTATGGCTACACCTTC
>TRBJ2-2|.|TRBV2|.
CASRHGSITGELFF
TGTGCCAGCCGCCACGGTTCCATCACCGGGGAGCTGTTTTTT
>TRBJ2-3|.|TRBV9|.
CASSRYGQSTDTQYF
TGTGCCAGCAGCCGCTATGGGCAGAGCACAGATACGCAGTATTTT
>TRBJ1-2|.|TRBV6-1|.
CASSEGWTPHGYTF
TGTGCCAGCAGTGAAGGGTGGACTCCTCATGGCTACACCTTC
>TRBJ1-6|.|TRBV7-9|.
CASMSGNSPLHF
TGTGCCAGCATGTCAGGGAATTCACCCCTCCACTTT
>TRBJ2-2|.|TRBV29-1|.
CSVFQGTGELFF
TGCAGCGTTTTCCAGGGTACCGGGGAGCTGTTTTTT
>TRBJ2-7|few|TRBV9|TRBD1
CASSETGGNHEQYF
TGTGCCAGCAGCGAGACAGGGGGTAACCACGAGCAGTACTTC
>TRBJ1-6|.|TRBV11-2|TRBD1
CASSFPTQGSSPLHF
TGTGCCAGCAGCTTCCCCACACAGGGGAGTTCACCCCTCCACTTT
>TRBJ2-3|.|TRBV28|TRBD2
CATNRLRASGDTDTQYF
TGTGCCACCAATCGTTTAAGGGCTAGCGGGGATACAGATACGCAGTATTTT
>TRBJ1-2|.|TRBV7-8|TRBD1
CASGYPQGNYGYTF
TGTGCCAGCGGTTACCCACAGGGGAATTATGGCTACACCTTC
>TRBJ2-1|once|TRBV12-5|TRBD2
CASGLVAWSAGTSGALVGNEQFF
TGTGCTAGTGGTTTGGTAGCTTGGTCGGCCGGGACTAGCGGGGCCTTGGTGGGCAATGAGCAGTTCTTC
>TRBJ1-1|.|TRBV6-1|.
CASSLTGVNTEAFF
TGTGCCAGCAGTCTTACAGGAGTGAACACTGAAGCTTTCTTT
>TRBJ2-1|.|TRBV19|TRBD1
CASGQGSYNEQFF
TGTGCCAGCGGACAGGGATCCTACAATGAGCAGTTCTTC
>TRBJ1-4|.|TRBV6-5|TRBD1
CASSGTGENEKLFF
TGTGCCAGCAGTGGGACAGGAGAAAATGAAAAACTGTTTTTT
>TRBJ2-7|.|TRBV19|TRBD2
CASSIDSGGPSYEQYF
TGTGCCAGTAGTATTGATAGCGGGGGCCCCTCCTACGAGCAGTACTTC
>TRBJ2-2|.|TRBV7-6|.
CASSSNTGELFF
TGTGCCAGCAGCTCTAACACCGGGGAGCTGTTTTTT
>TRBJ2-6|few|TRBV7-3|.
CASSFQLSGANVLTF
TGTGCCAGCAGCTTTCAACTGAGCGGGGCCAACGTCCTGACTTTC
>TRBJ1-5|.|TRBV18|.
CASSPRTDSNQPQHF
TGTGCCAGCTCACCACGGACAGATAGCAATCAGCCCCAGCATTTT
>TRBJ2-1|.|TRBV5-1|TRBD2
CASSVSGGYNEQFF
TGCGCCAGCAGCGTCAGCGGGGGCTACAATGAGCAGTTCTTC
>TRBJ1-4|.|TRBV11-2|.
CASSLGQRATNEKLFF
TGTGCCAGCAGCTTAGGGCAGCGAGCAACTAATGAAAAACTGTTTTTT
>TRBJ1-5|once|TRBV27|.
CASRGQNNQPQHF
TGTGCCAGCAGGGGGCAGAACAATCAGCCCCAGCATTTT
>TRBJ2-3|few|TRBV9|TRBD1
CASSAGDRGGTDTQYF
TGTGCCAGCAGCGCAGGGGACAGGGGAGGCACAGATACGCAGTATTTT
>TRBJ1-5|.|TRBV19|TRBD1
CASRDGQGRYQPQHF
TGTGCCAGTCGGGATGGACAGGGAAGATATCAGCCCCAGCATTTT
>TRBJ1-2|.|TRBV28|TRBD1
CASKTGFWGYTF
TGCGCCAGTAAGACAGGGTTCTGGGGCTACACCTTC
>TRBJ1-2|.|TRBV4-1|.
CASSQSHNYGYTF
TGCGCCAGCAGCCAGTCCCATAACTATGGCTACACCTTC
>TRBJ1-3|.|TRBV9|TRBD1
CASSVAPSGTADF
TGTGCCAGCAGCGTAGCCCCATCCGGGACAGCGGATTTT
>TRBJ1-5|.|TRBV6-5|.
CASSLGGPQPQHF
TGTGCCAGCAGTTTGGGAGGGCCTCAGCCCCAGCATTTT
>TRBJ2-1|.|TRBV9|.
CASSLADEQFF
TGTGCCAGCAGCTTAGCCGATGAGCAGTTCTTC
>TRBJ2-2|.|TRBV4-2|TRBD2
CASSQDTSGGDTGELFF
TGTGCCAGCAGCCAAGACACAAGCGGGGGGGATACCGGGGAGCTGTTTTTT
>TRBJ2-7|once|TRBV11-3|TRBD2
CASSPGGTPHGEQYF
TGTGCCAGCAGCCCGGGGGGGACCCCTCACGGGGAGCAGTACTTC
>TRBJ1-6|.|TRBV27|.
CASSLSHDSPLHF
TGTGCCAGCAGTTTAAGCCACGATTCACCCCTCCACTTT
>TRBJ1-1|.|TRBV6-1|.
CASSDGRGAFPGGNTEAFF
TGTGCCAGCAGTGATGGTCGGGGGGCATTCCCGGGAGGGAACACTGAAGCTTTCTTT
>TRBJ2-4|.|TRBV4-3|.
CASSQEVRAKNIQYF
TGCGCCAGCAGCCAAGAGGTCAGAGCCAAAAACATTCAGTACTTC
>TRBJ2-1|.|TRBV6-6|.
CASRVETYNEQFF
TGTGCCAGCAGGGTAGAGACTTACAATGAGCAGTTCTTC
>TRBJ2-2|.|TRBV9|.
CASSADPRGIFTGELFF
TGTGCCAGCAGCGCCGATCCGCGGGGAATTTTCACCGGGGAGCTGTTTTTT
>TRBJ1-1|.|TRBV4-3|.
CASSLNQGGNTEAFF
TGCGCCAGCAGCCTGAATCAGGGAGGGAACACTGAAGCTTTCTTT
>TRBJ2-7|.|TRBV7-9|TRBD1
CASSLGQGVDEQYF
TGTGCCAGCAGCTTAGGTCAGGGGGTCGACGAGCAGTACTTC
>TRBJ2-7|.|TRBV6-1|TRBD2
CASSVRDREGEQYF
TGTGCCAGCAGTGTCAGGGATAGGGAGGGCGAGCAGTACTTC
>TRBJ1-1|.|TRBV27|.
CASSPGGARMNTEAFF
TGTGCCAGCAGTCCGGGGGGCGCCCGCATGAACACTGAAGCTTTCTTT